The clone carrying this TCR beta chain was counted at least ten times. Its specificity is unknown. For ophthalmopathy patients, the Clinical Activity Score was at least 3 and the NOSPECS grade at least 4; duration was under 3 months. Orbital computed tomography and thyroid ultrasound, together with serum TRAb and thyroxine and clinical symptoms, were used for diagnoses. Using roughly 9.4 ml of fresh peripheral blood, PBMCs were prepared. This sample was included in a study of T cells in Graves' hyperthyroidism and ophthalmopathy. The trim removed 3 bases at V and 7 bases at J, leaving 9 bases unmatched. Germline-derived CDR1 and CDR2 are SEHNR and FQNEAQ (reference sequence). The CDR3 spans 16 residues. Overall study results and limits: The model identified upcoming ophthalmopathy a median approximately 6.4 months ahead of onset.

The source material, RNA transcripts, was used to amplify TCR beta CDR3 regions. Carried out on the TCR CDR3, a first-round RT-PCR used the HTBI primer set. TCRdb itself ran the multiplex PCR reads through MiXCR, one entry per CDR3 protein. This table has around 600,000 distinct CDR3 sequences, more than 14% appearing once. This receptor was taken from a woman aged 50 to 60 with Graves' ophthalmopathy. The rearrangement links TRBV7-9 to TRBJ1-4; the match to TRBD1 covers 9 bases. The material sequenced was blood. CDR3 sequence: CASSFSRTGASEKLFF. The CDR3 region has the DNA TGTGCCAGCAGCTTCAGCCGGACAGGGGCTTCTGAAAAACTGTTTTTT.